Listed here is a single TCR beta chain. Its target is not known. This specimen belongs to a study of T-cell reconstitution after alpha-beta-depleted transplantation in children. During its preparation, the TCRbeta library received unique molecular identifiers. A single record per CDR3 protein comes from TCRdb applying MiXCR to the PCR reads. In the table there are 500,000 to 600,000 distinct CDR3 sequences, 25% to 30% of which are singletons. General study results and limits: After one year, T-cell counts and TCRbeta diversity mostly came from new T cells. Several hundred graft clones that had expanded were reportedly the source of alpha-beta T cells about two months after transplant.

Germline V CDR1 and CDR2: SGHRS, YFSETQ. This CDR3 contains 14 residues. V was pared by 2 bases and J by 4 bases, with 12 bases between. This receptor was obtained from a boy younger than two with Wiskott-Aldrich syndrome, due to receive a stem cell transplant. The J gene is TRBJ1-1, the V gene TRBV5-1, with a weak D call TRBD1 (5 bases). The material was PBMCs, obtained before TCRalphabeta/CD19-depleted stem cell transplant. CDR3 nucleotides: TGCGCCAGCAGCTTCAGGGAGGTAAGCACTGAAGCTTTCTTT. Its protein is CASSFREVSTEAFF.